The rows below give T cell receptor beta chains drawn from one sample of a study of response to subunit inactivated influenza vaccine. TCRdb re-called the RT-PCR reads with MiXCR, one entry per CDR3 protein. The sample has under 800,000 distinct CDR3 sequences; approximately 15% are singletons. Sequencing was performed on PBMCs from blood, taken roughly 15 days before vaccination. Receptors were obtained from a man aged 45 to 65 who received an inactivated influenza vaccine. CDR3s include the opening cysteine and the closing phenylalanine or tryptophan. D genes are given only for firm matches. The size of a clone is reported for some rows only, either as once, few or many, or as a class for expanded clones.

j_call: TRBJ2-5; v_call: TRBV3-1; clone_size: many; d_call: .; cdr3_nt: TGTGCCAGCAGCCAAGGTGGGTCCGAGACCCAGTACTTC; cdr3_aa: CASSQGGSETQYF
j_call: TRBJ2-2; v_call: TRBV7-8; clone_size: .; d_call: .; cdr3_nt: TGTGCCAGCAGCCATTTAGGTGGAGGCGCGAACACCGGGGAGCTGTTTTTT; cdr3_aa: CASSHLGGGANTGELFF
j_call: TRBJ2-7; v_call: TRBV5-1; clone_size: many; d_call: .; cdr3_nt: TGCGCCAGCAGCTTGGTTGGGGGAATTCCGGCCTACGAGCAGTACTTC; cdr3_aa: CASSLVGGIPAYEQYF
j_call: TRBJ2-3; v_call: TRBV4-3; clone_size: .; d_call: .; cdr3_nt: TGCGCCAGCAGCCGCCGGGACGGGACCTCCGGTACGCAGTATTTT; cdr3_aa: CASSRRDGTSGTQYF
j_call: TRBJ2-5; v_call: TRBV15; clone_size: few; d_call: .; cdr3_nt: TGTGCCACCAGCAGTGGAGGCCCATCGTACCAAGAGACCCAGTACTTC; cdr3_aa: CATSSGGPSYQETQYF
j_call: TRBJ2-7; v_call: TRBV20-1; clone_size: many; d_call: .; cdr3_nt: TGCAGTGCTGGGGTTGAGCAGTACTTC; cdr3_aa: CSAGVEQYF
j_call: TRBJ1-6; v_call: TRBV15; clone_size: few; d_call: .; cdr3_nt: TGTGCCACCGCCCGTGGTAGCTCCTATAATTCACCCCTCCACTTT; cdr3_aa: CATARGSSYNSPLHF
j_call: TRBJ2-3; v_call: TRBV12-3/TRBV12-4; clone_size: .; d_call: TRBD1; cdr3_nt: TGTGCCAGCACCCAGGACAGGGCCTCAGATACGCAGTATTTT; cdr3_aa: CASTQDRASDTQYF
j_call: TRBJ1-1; v_call: TRBV10-3; clone_size: few; d_call: .; cdr3_nt: TGTGCCATCAAGGCCCCCGGGACAACTAGGACTGAAGCTTTCTTT; cdr3_aa: CAIKAPGTTRTEAFF
j_call: TRBJ2-1; v_call: TRBV5-1; clone_size: .; d_call: .; cdr3_nt: TGCGCCAGCAGCCCAGAAGAACCCCTCAATGAGCAGTTCTTC; cdr3_aa: CASSPEEPLNEQFF
j_call: TRBJ2-1; v_call: TRBV29-1; clone_size: many; d_call: TRBD2; cdr3_nt: TGCAGCGTGGGGACTAGCGGGAGGGCCAATGAGCAGTTCTTC; cdr3_aa: CSVGTSGRANEQFF
j_call: TRBJ1-2; v_call: TRBV7-2; clone_size: many; d_call: .; cdr3_nt: TGTGCCAGCAGCTTAGCCAGGGTTGGTGGCTACACCTTC; cdr3_aa: CASSLARVGGYTF
j_call: TRBJ2-6; v_call: TRBV18; clone_size: once; d_call: .; cdr3_nt: TGTGCCAGCTCACGTGGTGGGGCCAACGTCCTGACTTTC; cdr3_aa: CASSRGGANVLTF
j_call: TRBJ2-7; v_call: TRBV6-5; clone_size: .; d_call: .; cdr3_nt: TGTGCCAGCAGTTATCCCCGCAACCAGGGAAGCCCCTACGAGCAGTACTTC; cdr3_aa: CASSYPRNQGSPYEQYF
j_call: TRBJ2-5; v_call: TRBV11-2; clone_size: few; d_call: .; cdr3_nt: TGTGCCAGCAGCTCCTTAGCAGAGCGCCTGGAGACCCAGTACTTC; cdr3_aa: CASSSLAERLETQYF
j_call: TRBJ2-5; v_call: TRBV5-1; clone_size: .; d_call: TRBD1; cdr3_nt: TGCGCCAGCAGCATCCAAGGACAGGGGGGCGAGACCCAGTACTTC; cdr3_aa: CASSIQGQGGETQYF
j_call: TRBJ2-7; v_call: TRBV7-3; clone_size: .; d_call: .; cdr3_nt: TGTGCCAGCAGCCCTTTCGCCCTCTACGAGCAGTACTTC; cdr3_aa: CASSPFALYEQYF